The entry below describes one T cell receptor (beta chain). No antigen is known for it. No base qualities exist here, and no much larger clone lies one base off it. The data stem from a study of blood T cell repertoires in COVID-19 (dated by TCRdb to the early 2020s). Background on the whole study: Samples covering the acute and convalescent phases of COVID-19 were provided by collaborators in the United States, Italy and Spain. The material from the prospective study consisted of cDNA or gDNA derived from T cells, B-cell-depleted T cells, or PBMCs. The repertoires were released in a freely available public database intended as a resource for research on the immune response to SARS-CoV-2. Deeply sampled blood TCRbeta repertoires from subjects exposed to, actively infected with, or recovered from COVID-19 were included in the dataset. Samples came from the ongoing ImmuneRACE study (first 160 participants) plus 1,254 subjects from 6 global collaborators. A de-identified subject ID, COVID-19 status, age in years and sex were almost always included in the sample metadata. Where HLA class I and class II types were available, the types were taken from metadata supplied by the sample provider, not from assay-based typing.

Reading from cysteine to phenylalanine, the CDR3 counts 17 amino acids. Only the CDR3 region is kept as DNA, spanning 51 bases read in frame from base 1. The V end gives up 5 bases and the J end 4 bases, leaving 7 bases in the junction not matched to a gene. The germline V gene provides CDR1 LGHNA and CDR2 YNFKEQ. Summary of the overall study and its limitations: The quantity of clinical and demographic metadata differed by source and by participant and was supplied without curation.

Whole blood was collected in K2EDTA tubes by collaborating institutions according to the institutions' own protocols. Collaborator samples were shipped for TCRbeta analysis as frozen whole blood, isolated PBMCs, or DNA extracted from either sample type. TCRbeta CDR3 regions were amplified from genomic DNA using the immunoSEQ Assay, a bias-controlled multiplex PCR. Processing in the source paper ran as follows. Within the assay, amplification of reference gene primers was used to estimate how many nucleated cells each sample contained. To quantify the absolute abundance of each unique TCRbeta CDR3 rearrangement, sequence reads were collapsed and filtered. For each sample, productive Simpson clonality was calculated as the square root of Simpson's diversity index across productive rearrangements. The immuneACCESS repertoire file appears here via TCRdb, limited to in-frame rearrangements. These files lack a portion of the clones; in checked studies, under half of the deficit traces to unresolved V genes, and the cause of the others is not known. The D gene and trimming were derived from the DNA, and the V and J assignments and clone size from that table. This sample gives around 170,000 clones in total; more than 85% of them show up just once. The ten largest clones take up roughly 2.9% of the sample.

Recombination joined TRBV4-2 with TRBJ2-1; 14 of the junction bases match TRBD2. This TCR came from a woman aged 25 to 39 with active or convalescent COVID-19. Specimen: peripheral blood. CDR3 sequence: CASSYGTSGGGYNEQFF. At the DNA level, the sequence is TGTGCCAGCAGCTACGGGACTAGCGGGGGCGGGTACAATGAGCAGTTCTTC.